Presented here are 2 T cell receptor beta chains from one specimen sequenced in a study of cytomegalovirus exposure and HLA in healthy donors. The PCR ran on 60 Vbeta and 13 Jbeta primers. Here immunoSEQ multiplex PCR was the method, and the copy in TCRdb shows in-frame clones only, minus some. The sample holds about 110,000 clones, around four fifths seen once. The sequencing input was PBMCs. The receptors shown here come from a woman aged 45-65 years in good health and CMV-seropositive.

This chain uses TRBV7-9 with TRBJ2-7; TRBD1 aligns across 9 bases. After removal of 0 bases from V and 7 bases from J, the junction contained 4 bases not matched to a gene. The CDR3 length is 14 residues. Germline loops: CDR1 SEHNR, CDR2 FQNEAQ (reference sequence). The CDR3 DNA reads as TGTGCCAGCAGCTTAGCTTCGACAGGGGGTGAGCAGTACTTC. Its protein is CASSLASTGGEQYF. The full variable domain, rest sourced from reference TRBV7-9 and TRBJ2-7, is DTGVSQNPRHKITKRGQNVTFRCDPISEHNRLYWYRQTLGQGPEFLTYFQNEAQLEKSRLLSDRFSAERPKGSFSTLEIQRTEQGDSAMYLCASSLASTGGEQYFGPGTRLTVT.

This clone was found many times. The rearrangement uses TRBV7-3 and TRBJ2-7; 11 nucleotides agree with TRBD1. With 5 bases clipped from V and 2 bases from J, the junction kept 5 bases outside the gene matches. Germline V gives CDR1 SGHTA, CDR2 FQGTGA. The CDR3 contains 15 residues. CDR3 DNA sequence: TGTGCCAGCAGCGCCTGGACAGGGGGCACCTACGAGCAGTACTTC. Its protein product is CASSAWTGGTYEQYF. The whole variable domain, remainder taken from reference TRBV7-3 and TRBJ2-7, is GAGVSQTPSNKVTEKGKYVELRCDPISGHTALYWYRQSLGQGPEFLIYFQGTGAADDSGLPNDRFFAVRPEGSVSTLKIQRTERGDSAVYLCASSAWTGGTYEQYFGPGTRLTVT.